The 25 T cell receptor beta chains in this list originate from one sample, sequenced in a study of T cells in Graves' hyperthyroidism and ophthalmopathy. Researchers amplified the TCR beta CDR3 regions from RNA transcripts. In the first-round RT-PCR of the TCR CDR3, the HTBI primer set was used. TCRdb ran MiXCR on the multiplex PCR reads and lists one entry per CDR3 protein. The sample holds 650,000 to 850,000 distinct CDR3 sequences, 18% seen once. Sequencing was carried out using blood. The receptor source for this set is a woman between 50 and 59 years old with Graves' hyperthyroidism that later progressed to Graves' ophthalmopathy.

The chain is built from TRBV13 and TRBJ1-4, with D perhaps matching TRBD1 (5 bases). The V gene lost 2 bases and the J gene lost 3 bases, with 10 bases spanning the gap. The CDR3 covers 15 residues. The germline V gene encodes CDR1 PRHDT and CDR2 FYEKMQ (reference sequence). CDR3 sequence reads: CASSLNRGSNEKLFF. The DNA for the CDR3 is TGTGCCAGCAGCTTAAATCGGGGGTCTAATGAAAAACTGTTTTTT.

This clonotype was observed at least ten times. The rearrangement uses TRBV20-1 and TRBJ2-7; D assignment may be TRBD1 or TRBD2 (5 bases each). With 3 bases removed from V and 5 bases from J, the gap between germline ends came to 11 bases. Per germline, CDR1 DFQATT and CDR2 SNEGSKA (reference sequence). This CDR3 has 12 residues. The CDR3 DNA follows: TGCAGTGCTAGCCGAGGGGCCGACGAGCAGTACTTC. Protein: CSASRGADEQYF.

V and J are TRBV11-1 and TRBJ1-1, with 10 bases lining up with TRBD1. The CDR3 consists of 14 residues. Trimming cost V 8 bases and J 11 bases; bases outside gene matches: 14. Looked up from germline, CDR1 is SGHAT and CDR2 is FQDESV (reference sequence). The CDR3 here is CASRAYGTGARAFF. The CDR3 DNA follows: TGTGCCAGCCGAGCTTATGGGACAGGGGCACGCGCTTTCTTT.

This clonotype was observed a few times. This rearrangement joins TRBV7-3 to TRBJ2-3; maybe TRBD1 (6 bases). Germline values: CDR1 SGHTA, CDR2 FQGTGA. The CDR3 spans 14 residues. Trimming stripped 4 bases from V and 4 bases from J, with 12 bases between. The CDR3 DNA sequence: TGTGCCAGCAGCTCCTGGACAGCTCCAGATACGCAGTATTTT. It specifies CASSSWTAPDTQYF. The entire variable domain, with the rest obtained from reference TRBV7-3 and TRBJ2-3, is as follows: GAGVSQTPSNKVTEKGKYVELRCDPISGHTALYWYRQSLGQGPEFLIYFQGTGAADDSGLPNDRFFAVRPEGSVSTLKIQRTERGDSAVYLCASSSWTAPDTQYFGPGTRLTVL.

This clonotype was counted at least ten times. The chain uses TRBV7-8 and TRBJ1-5; tentative D call: TRBD1 (6 bases). The V end was cut by 2 bases, the J end by 1 base, with 9 bases between. The V gene's germline CDR1 is SGHVS and CDR2 FQNEAQ. The CDR3 loop spans 15 amino acids. The DNA of the CDR3 is TGTGCCAGCAGCTTACGCAGGGGAAGCAATCAGCCCCAGCATTTT. Its protein is CASSLRRGSNQPQHF.

This clonotype was detected ten times or more. The chain employs TRBV11-2 and TRBJ2-7; weak D call: TRBD1 (5 bases). The V and J ends lost 4 bases and 7 bases respectively, with 14 bases between them. Germline values: CDR1 SGHAT, CDR2 FQNNGV. The CDR3 runs 13 residues. Written as DNA, the CDR3 is TGTGCCAGCAGCTCTGGGGCACGGCGGGAGCAGTACTTC. It encodes CASSSGARREQYF. Based on the CDR3 plus reference TRBV11-2 and TRBJ2-7, the full variable domain is EAGVAQSPRYKIIEKRQSVAFWCNPISGHATLYWYQQILGQGPKLLIQFQNNGVVDDSQLPKDRFSAERLKGVDSTLKIQPAKLEDSAVYLCASSSGARREQYFGPGTRLTVT.

CDR3 sequence: CASSQETGLKEKLFF. The CDR3 bases are TGTGCCAGCAGCCAAGAGACAGGATTAAAAGAAAAACTGTTTTTT. V usage is TRBV14 and J usage is TRBJ1-4, with TRBD1 as a possible D gene (6 bases). This CDR3 is built from 15 residues. V gave up 0 bases and J gave up 8 bases, with 13 bases separating them. Germline V CDR1 and CDR2: SGHDN, FVKESK. Full variable domain (missing parts from reference TRBV14 and TRBJ1-4): EAGVTQFPSHSVIEKGQTVTLRCDPISGHDNLYWYRRVMGKEIKFLLHFVKESKQDESGMPNNRFLAERTGGTYSTLKVQPAELEDSGVYFCASSQETGLKEKLFFGSGTQLSVL.

This clonotype appeared many times. V gene TRBV5-1 combines with J gene TRBJ2-3; TRBD2 is a possible D gene (7 bases). Trimming left V 4 bases short and J 3 bases short, with 15 bases between. Germline loops: CDR1 SGHRS, CDR2 YFSETQ. This CDR3 comprises 15 residues. The CDR3 DNA sequence: TGCGCCAGCAGCATGGTCGGGGGGCTGACAGATACGCAGTATTTT. Translating gives CASSMVGGLTDTQYF.

This rearrangement joins TRBV12-3 or TRBV12-4 to TRBJ2-3; D may be TRBD2 (5 bases). Trimming removed 3 bases from V and 5 bases from J, with 12 bases in between. CDR3 size: 14 residues. CDR3 sequence (DNA): TGTGCCAGCAGTTTTAATGAGGGTTTAGATACGCAGTATTTT. Translation: CASSFNEGLDTQYF.

V and J are TRBV7-2 and TRBJ1-6, with D perhaps TRBD1 (6 bases). Germline lookup yields CDR1 SGHTA and CDR2 FQGNSA. Trimming removed 5 bases from V and 5 bases from J, with 13 bases in between. There are 15 residues in the CDR3. The CDR3 here is CASSLRWTDNSPLHF. CDR3 nucleotide sequence: TGTGCCAGCAGCCTAAGATGGACAGATAATTCACCCCTCCACTTT.

The chain has TRBV3-1 and TRBJ1-6; D is uncertain. With 4 bases removed from V and 2 bases from J, the gap between germline ends came to 12 bases. CDR1 is LGHDT and CDR2 is YNNKEL in the germline V gene (reference sequence). The CDR3 spans 16 residues. CDR3 coding DNA: TGTGCCAGCAGCCGTCTAAAAGGTACCTATAATTCACCCCTCCACTTT. This sequence encodes CASSRLKGTYNSPLHF.

In its sample, this clonotype was seen a few times. The chain recombines TRBV7-2 with TRBJ1-3; TRBD1 matches at 7 bases. V was clipped by 5 bases and J by 3 bases; unmatched bases: 4. In germline, CDR1 is SGHTA, CDR2 FQGNSA. This CDR3 spans 14 amino acids. The CDR3 DNA sequence: TGTGCCAGCAGCATCGGGACAGATGGAAACACCATATATTTT. Its protein is CASSIGTDGNTIYF.

In its sample, this clonotype was seen a few times. The chain combines TRBV5-1 with TRBJ2-2, with TRBD2 matching 11 bases. This CDR3 is 16 amino acids long. V gave up 3 bases and J gave up 5 bases; unmatched junction bases: 6. The germline V gene has CDR1 SGHRS and CDR2 YFSETQ. CDR3 DNA sequence: TGCGCCAGCAGCTCCCTGACTAGCGGGGAGACCGGGGAGCTGTTTTTT. The encoded protein is CASSSLTSGETGELFF. Full variable domain (outside the CDR3, taken from reference TRBV5-1 and TRBJ2-2): KAGVTQTPRYLIKTRGQQVTLSCSPISGHRSVSWYQQTPGQGLQFLFEYFSETQRNKGNFPGRFSGRQFSNSRSEMNVSTLELGDSALYLCASSSLTSGETGELFFGEGSRLTVL.

This chain uses TRBV5-1 with TRBJ1-3; no clear D gene. Germline V CDR1 and CDR2: SGHRS, YFSETQ. The CDR3 is made up of 15 amino acids. V dropped 2 bases and J dropped 0 bases, with 9 bases sitting between them. The DNA for the CDR3 is TGCGCCAGCAGCTTAACCTCCAGCTCTGGAAACACCATATATTTT. Its protein product is CASSLTSSSGNTIYF. The complete variable domain, with remaining parts taken from reference TRBV5-1 and TRBJ1-3, reads KAGVTQTPRYLIKTRGQQVTLSCSPISGHRSVSWYQQTPGQGLQFLFEYFSETQRNKGNFPGRFSGRQFSNSRSEMNVSTLELGDSALYLCASSLTSSSGNTIYFGEGSWLTVV.

This clonotype appeared many times. This sequence joins TRBV3-1 and TRBJ1-2; TRBD1 matches 9 bases. Germline CDR1 LGHDT, CDR2 YNNKEL (reference sequence). CDR3 length: 15 amino acids. Trimming took 4 bases from V and 0 from J; bases not matched to a gene: 3. The CDR3 reads CASSPRTGANYGYTF. The DNA of the CDR3 is TGTGCCAGCAGCCCCCGGACAGGGGCTAACTATGGCTACACCTTC.

This clonotype was observed a few times. The CDR3: CASSYSNVFGNGYTF. The CDR3 DNA reads as TGTGCCAGCAGTTACTCGAATGTATTCGGCAACGGCTACACCTTC. J is TRBJ1-2 and V is TRBV6-2 or TRBV6-3; D ambiguous. Germline V gives CDR1 MNHEY, CDR2 SVGEGT. The CDR3 contains 15 residues. Trimming took 0 bases from V and 8 from J, leaving 16 bases between them.

Many counts were recorded for this clonotype. The genes are TRBV30 and TRBJ2-3, with 8 nucleotides matching TRBD2. CDR1 is GTSNPN and CDR2 is SVGIG in the germline V gene (reference sequence). J gave up 1 base and V 2 bases, and 2 bases lay outside the gene matches. The length of the CDR3 is 14 residues. The CDR3 protein is CAWSSAGGTDTQYF. The CDR3, as DNA: TGTGCCTGGAGTTCAGCGGGGGGCACAGATACGCAGTATTTT.

This clonotype came up many times. V usage is TRBV2 and J usage is TRBJ2-1; D gene ambiguous. The CDR3 is made up of 15 amino acids. Trimming removed 4 bases from V and 0 bases from J, with 10 bases in between. Germline V CDR1 and CDR2: SNHLY, FYNNEI. CDR3: CASSVQYNSYNEQFF. The CDR3 DNA reads TGTGCCAGCAGTGTGCAGTATAACTCCTACAATGAGCAGTTCTTC. Full variable domain (rest looked up from reference TRBV2 and TRBJ2-1): EPEVTQTPSHQVTQMGQEVILRCVPISNHLYFYWYRQILGQKVEFLVSFYNNEISEKSEIFDDQFSVERPDGSNFTLKIRSTKLEDSAMYFCASSVQYNSYNEQFFGPGTRLTVL.

This clonotype occurred a few times. The V gene is TRBV10-1, the J gene TRBJ2-1; TRBD1 might be the D (6 bases). CDR3 size: 16 residues. Trimming left V 5 bases short and J 2 bases short, with 16 bases between. Germline lookup yields CDR1 WNHNN and CDR2 SYGVQD (reference sequence). CDR3 DNA: TGCGCCAGCAGTACCACCAGGGGAGCCGCCTACAATGAGCAGTTCTTC. Translating it yields CASSTTRGAAYNEQFF.

This clonotype was seen ten or more times. The rearrangement links TRBV13 to TRBJ2-7; 8 bases align to TRBD1. The germline CDR1 and CDR2 sequences are PRHDT and FYEKMQ (reference sequence). V gave up 2 bases and J gave up 0 bases; unmatched junction bases: 3. CDR3 length: 15 residues. CDR3 sequence: CASSLRDRSSYEQYF. The CDR3 nucleotides read TGTGCCAGCAGCTTAAGGGACAGGAGCTCCTACGAGCAGTACTTC.

This clonotype was counted many times. CDR3 region: CASSLTPTSAQYF. The CDR3 DNA sequence: TGTGCCAGCTCATTAACCCCCACGAGTGCGCAGTATTTT. V and J are TRBV18 and TRBJ2-3; D remains unclear. CDR3 size: 13 residues. The germline CDR1 and CDR2 sequences are KGHSH and LQKENI. With 5 bases removed from V and 10 bases from J, the gap between germline ends came to 16 bases.

This clonotype appeared many times. The V and J genes are TRBV6-1 and TRBJ1-1; tentatively, D is TRBD1 (6 bases). Germline V gene lookup returns CDR1 MNHNS and CDR2 SASEGT. The ends were cut back, 7 bases at V and 5 bases at J, with 14 bases in the middle. The CDR3 covers 13 residues. The CDR3: CASMRGGRTEAFF. In DNA form, the CDR3 reads TGTGCCAGCATGAGAGGGGGGCGAACTGAAGCTTTCTTT.

This sequence joins TRBV6-4 and TRBJ2-3, with TRBD2 matching over 11 bases. After removal of 0 bases from V and 2 bases from J, the junction contained 1 base not matched to a gene. The germline gives CDR1 MRHNA, CDR2 SNTAGT. CDR3 size: 16 residues. For the CDR3, the DNA is TGTGCCAGCAGTGACTCTAGCGGGGGGGACACAGATACGCAGTATTTT. Translated, it gives CASSDSSGGDTDTQYF.

The chain is built from TRBV6-1 and TRBJ1-2; weak D call: TRBD1 (5 bases). The germline V and J ends were trimmed by 5 bases and 0 bases, with 16 bases remaining between them. There are 16 residues in the CDR3. Germline V gives CDR1 MNHNS, CDR2 SASEGT. This CDR3 reads CASSRSRRESNYGYTF. The CDR3 coding sequence is TGTGCCAGCAGTCGCAGTCGCAGGGAGTCTAACTATGGCTACACCTTC.

There are a few counts of this clonotype. The rearrangement joins TRBV20-1 to TRBJ2-1; 7 bases are shared with TRBD2. Trimming cost V 5 bases and J 2 bases; bases outside gene matches: 6. This CDR3 spans 14 amino acids. Germline V gene lookup returns CDR1 DFQATT and CDR2 SNEGSKA (reference sequence). The CDR3 DNA reads as TGCAGTGCTCTCCGGGACTACCCCTACAATGAGCAGTTCTTC. Its translation: CSALRDYPYNEQFF.